This T cell receptor (beta chain) appears in the sequencing data of a study of T cell repertoires in cytomegalovirus infection. Background on the study: A matching HLA type, together with CMV infection, was signaled by public TCR beta signatures. Broader study findings: HLA-C-restricted CMV clonotypes gave the most frequent clonotype in two of eight donors. Individuals carrying CMV plus the relevant HLA were identified by cumulative frequency of public TCR beta families.

TCRdb recomputed calls from the reads with MiXCR, one row per CDR3 protein. The data contain 450,000 to 600,000 distinct CDR3 sequences, around 10% of them singletons. Comments on this clonotype: What it recognizes is unknown.

The ends were cut back, 8 bases at V and 2 bases at J, with 32 bases in the middle. The V gene's germline CDR1 is PRHDT and CDR2 FYEKMQ (reference sequence). This CDR3 has 20 residues. The sample taken for sequencing was PBMCs. The clonotype comes from a human donor in good health (CMV status not recorded). Some clones in this sample may be carry-over from other donors' samples. The rearrangement links TRBV13 to TRBJ2-3; D possibly corresponds to TRBD2 (7 bases). The CDR3 sequence: CASRELGGAVSSLFTDTQYF. The CDR3 DNA follows: TGTGCCAGCCGCGAATTGGGGGGGGCCGTCTCCTCCCTTTTCACAGATACGCAGTATTTT.